This entry describes one T cell receptor (beta chain). This clone was counted once. It lacks a known antigen. The sample holds no much larger clone one base away, and base qualities are not on file. Reading the germline V gene gives CDR1 SQVTM and CDR2 ANQGSEA. There are 13 amino acids in the CDR3, from cysteine to phenylalanine inclusive. The sequence is cut down to CDR3 DNA, 39 bases in frame from base 1. V loses 4 bases, J loses 1 base, and the germline ends lie 11 bases apart. This specimen comes from a study of a mutant IDH1 vaccine in newly diagnosed glioma (dated by TCRdb to the early 2020s). Background on the whole study: The roughly 32 treated patients were roughly 62% male and around 40% female, with a mean age of about 43 years. Six visits were used for peripheral blood collection: V03 (baseline), V05, V07, V10, V12 and V13. Prior to enrollment, patients had been given standard therapy consisting of radiotherapy alone, temozolomide alone, or radiochemotherapy with temozolomide, with the combination given to most patients. Longitudinal TCRB deep sequencing was done for roughly 23 treated patients, wherever samples were available for exploratory analyses.

In light of the paper, this sample's time point label describes: baseline, week 1 (first vaccination visit). Interpreted using the paper, the treatment or condition label stands for: pre-vaccination baseline after standard-of-care therapy. Donors had newly diagnosed WHO grade 3 or 4 IDH1-mutant astrocytomas with loss of nuclear ATRX. The samples were drawn from NOA16, a multicentre, single-arm, open-label phase I trial in Germany that tested a mutant IDH1 peptide vaccine in humans for the first time. Visit V03 blood draws served as the baseline sample for immunogenicity testing. Genomic DNA for TCRB sequencing was isolated from EDTA blood with the DNeasy Blood and Tissue Kit. General study outcomes and caveats: PBMC samples for TCRB deep sequencing were selected based on availability. Immune responses induced by the vaccine were seen in 90% to 95% of patients across multiple MHC alleles. Pseudoprogression seemed to be unrelated to changes in the top peripheral T cell clonotypes found by TCRB sequencing. The authors noted that analyses of patient blood samples could not be reproduced because of sample limitations.

Preparation of the library involved the immunoSEQ multiplex PCR assay. Rearranged TCR beta chain sequences were amplified using the hsTCRB Kit according to the manufacturer's protocol. Sequencing of TCRB libraries was carried out on an Illumina MiSeq. Per the source publication's procedure: The kit vendor's proprietary platform handled demultiplexing, trimming and gene mapping. This immuneACCESS table, as held by TCRdb, lists in-frame sequences with V and J called but not all clones. Of the missing ones, under half trace to an unresolved V gene in checked studies; the others have no known cause. The V and J calls and clone size come from that table; D and trimming were worked out from the DNA. The table for this sample lists 35,000 to 40,000 clones; about 73% of them were counted only once. The ten largest make up roughly 9% of the sample.

The sequence links TRBV29-1 to TRBJ2-7; TRBD2 is a possible D gene, resting on 6 matching bases. This clonotype was obtained from a man aged 40-50 years with glioma. Some clones in this sample may be carry-over from other donors' samples. This specimen consisted of PBMCs, obtained from a glioma patient treated with radiotherapy, temozolomide or both. The CDR3 protein is CSVAGTLSYEQYF. In nucleotide form, the sequence is TGCAGCGTTGCCGGGACTCTGTCCTACGAGCAGTACTTC.